These 25 T cell receptor beta chains were sequenced from one sample in a study of blood T cell repertoires in COVID-19. Only in-frame clones appear in the TCRdb table, and some are missing; sequencing was by immunoSEQ multiplex PCR. The table lists tens of thousands of clones, roughly 90% of them singletons. Sequencing was carried out using peripheral blood. These receptors all come from a woman aged 55-69 years with acute or convalescent COVID-19.

J is TRBJ2-7 and V is TRBV28; 9 positions agree with TRBD1. CDR3 length: 13 residues. Trimming removed 6 bases from V and 3 bases from J; junction bases left unmatched: 3. The germline V gene has CDR1 MDHEN and CDR2 SYDVKM. The CDR3: CASRRQGDYEQYV. CDR3 DNA sequence: TGTGCCAGCAGGAGACAGGGGGACTACGAGCAGTACGTC.

CDR3 region: CASSPSGGVAQFF. CDR3 nucleotide sequence: TGTGCCAGCAGCCCGAGCGGGGGGGTGGCGCAGTTCTTC. The chain is built from TRBV9 and TRBJ2-1, with TRBD2 matching over 10 bases. The CDR3 is 13 residues long. With V trimmed by 4 bases and J by 12 bases, 7 bases remained unmatched. Germline V gene lookup returns CDR1 SGDLS and CDR2 YYNGEE.

The chain is built from TRBV15 and TRBJ1-1, with D hard to call. Germline CDR1 is LNHNV and CDR2 is YYDKDF (reference sequence). The CDR3 spans 16 residues. Trimming took off 0 bases at V and 1 base at J, with 12 bases between the two ends. Here the CDR3 DNA reads TGTGCCACCAGCAGAGACCCTTTAGGAGAGAACACTGAAGCTTTCTTT. It codes for CATSRDPLGENTEAFF.

This chain joins TRBV7-6 and TRBJ2-1, with 9 bases matching TRBD1. The CDR3 length is 16 residues. The J segment lost 8 bases and the V segment lost 2 bases, leaving 10 bases of the junction unmatched. Germline V lookup: CDR1 SGHVS, CDR2 FNYEAQ. CDR3 sequence (DNA): TGTGCCAGCAGCTTAAACCCGGGACAGGGTCGGCATGAGCAGTTCTTC. This sequence encodes CASSLNPGQGRHEQFF.

The J gene is TRBJ1-5, the V gene TRBV30; D remains unclear. The CDR3 covers 15 residues. CDR1 and CDR2 (germline): GTSNPN, SVGIG (reference sequence). V was trimmed by 0 bases and J by 5 bases, leaving 14 bases between them. CDR3 sequence (DNA): TGTGCCTGGAGTGTACCCCAGGCAGTATATCAGCCCCAGCATTTT. Protein: CAWSVPQAVYQPQHF. The full variable domain, its missing parts supplied by reference TRBV30 and TRBJ1-5, is SQTIHQWPATLVQPVGSPLSLECTVEGTSNPNLYWYRQAAGRGLQLLFYSVGIGQISSEVPQNLSASRPQDRQFILSSKKLLLSDSGFYLCAWSVPQAVYQPQHFGDGTRLSIL.

The chain employs TRBV2 and TRBJ1-4; 10 nucleotides agree with TRBD1. V trimming: 4 bases; J trimming: 3 bases; junction bases outside the gene matches: 14. The germline V gene has CDR1 SNHLY and CDR2 FYNNEI. This CDR3 has 19 residues. The CDR3 region is CASSVTGQGIFGANEKLFF. The CDR3 nucleotides read TGTGCCAGCAGTGTGACGGGACAGGGGATATTTGGAGCTAATGAAAAACTGTTTTTT.

The rearrangement joins TRBV4-3 to TRBJ2-3; the match to TRBD2 covers 13 bases. The CDR3 runs to 17 residues. Germline-derived CDR1 and CDR2 are LGHNA and YSLEER. J was trimmed by 4 bases and V by 4 bases; bases with no gene match: 8. In nucleotides, the CDR3 is TGCGCCAGCAGCCCGGGGGGAACTAGCGGGAGGGCAGATACGCAGTATTTT. Translation: CASSPGGTSGRADTQYF.

The chain joins TRBV7-6 to TRBJ2-3; D is perhaps TRBD2 (5 bases). Germline V gives CDR1 SGHVS, CDR2 FNYEAQ. The CDR3 runs to 16 residues. V lost 1 base, J lost 6 bases, and 17 bases lay in between. CDR3 nucleotide sequence: TGTGCCAGCAGCTTAGGGACTCCCTCTCCTCGGGATACGCAGTATTTT. It is translated as CASSLGTPSPRDTQYF.

V usage is TRBV13 and J usage is TRBJ2-3; unclear D gene. CDR1 is PRHDT and CDR2 is FYEKMQ in the germline V gene (reference sequence). The CDR3 has 14 amino acids. V gave up 3 bases and J gave up 2 bases, with 9 bases separating them. The CDR3 is CASSFVQNTDTQYF. Written as DNA, the CDR3 is TGTGCCAGCAGCTTCGTCCAGAACACAGATACGCAGTATTTT.

This sequence joins TRBV4-2 and TRBJ2-3; TRBD2 matches 7 bases. V lost 1 base, J lost 2 bases, and 6 bases stayed unmatched. The CDR3 extends over 16 amino acids. The germline gives CDR1 LGHNA, CDR2 YNFKEQ. The CDR3 sequence: CASSQVPGGPTDTQYF. The CDR3, as DNA: TGTGCCAGCAGCCAAGTCCCGGGAGGTCCCACAGATACGCAGTATTTT.

The chain employs TRBV6-6 and TRBJ2-5; 8 positions match TRBD2. CDR1 MNHNY and CDR2 SVGAGI come from the germline V gene (reference sequence). V lost 5 bases to trimming and J lost 1 base; unmatched junction nucleotides: 3. The CDR3 has 14 amino acids. This CDR3 reads CASSASGSQETQYF. CDR3 bases: TGTGCCAGCAGTGCGAGCGGGAGCCAAGAGACCCAGTACTTC.

This clone was recorded only once. V and J are TRBV7-9 and TRBJ2-2; no firm D call. There are 13 residues in the CDR3. V was cut by 2 bases and J by 7 bases, with 8 bases left in between. CDR1 and CDR2 (germline): SEHNR, FQNEAQ (reference sequence). DNA for the CDR3: TGTGCCAGCAGCTTAATGGCAAACGGGGAGCTGTTTTTT. Its protein is CASSLMANGELFF. The full variable domain, completed using reference TRBV7-9 and TRBJ2-2, is DTGVSQNPRHKITKRGQNVTFRCDPISEHNRLYWYRQTLGQGPEFLTYFQNEAQLEKSRLLSDRFSAERPKGSFSTLEIQRTEQGDSAMYLCASSLMANGELFFGEGSRLTVL.

This sequence joins TRBV5-5 and TRBJ2-1; 8 nucleotides match TRBD2. Germline CDR1 SGHKS, CDR2 YYEKEE (reference sequence). The CDR3 extends over 17 amino acids. The ends lost 4 bases at V and 8 bases at J; junction bases unmatched: 17. The CDR3 DNA is TGTGCCAGCAGCCACCCCCGTACGGGAGGGATAGGGGATGAGCAGTTCTTC. It translates to CASSHPRTGGIGDEQFF.

The V and J genes are TRBV15 and TRBJ1-1; unclear D gene. The V end lost 0 bases, the J end lost 4 bases, and 6 bases lay between the germline ends. The CDR3 is 13 amino acids. From germline, CDR1 is LNHNV and CDR2 YYDKDF (reference sequence). The DNA of the CDR3 is TGTGCCACCAGCAGAGATCAGGTCACTGAAGCTTTCTTT. It yields the protein CATSRDQVTEAFF.

The chain carries TRBV5-1 and TRBJ2-2; the match to TRBD1 covers 10 bases. This CDR3 comprises 16 residues. Germline lookup yields CDR1 SGHRS and CDR2 YFSETQ. V dropped 2 bases and J dropped 5; count of bases not matched to a gene: 6. The CDR3 DNA reads as TGCGCCAGCAGCTTTACCGGGACAGGGGTAACCGGGGAGCTGTTTTTT. This sequence encodes CASSFTGTGVTGELFF.

The V gene is TRBV9, the J gene TRBJ2-1; TRBD2 agrees at 13 bases. Germline V gene sequence: CDR1 SGDLS, CDR2 YYNGEE. V lost 0 bases and J lost 7; bases outside the gene matches: 4. This CDR3 comprises 16 residues. Written as DNA, the CDR3 is TGTGCCAGCAGCGTAGCTGGGACTAGCGGGGTTAATGAGCAGTTCTTC. Amino acid sequence: CASSVAGTSGVNEQFF.

This clone has only one observation. The J gene is TRBJ2-1, the V gene TRBV6-1; TRBD1 aligns across 11 bases. V dropped 0 bases and J dropped 7; count of bases not matched to a gene: 8. Germline CDR1 reads MNHNS; CDR2 reads SASEGT. The CDR3 runs to 17 residues. CDR3 protein: CASSEAPGTGGLNEQFF. CDR3 coding DNA: TGTGCCAGCAGTGAAGCGCCCGGGACAGGGGGACTAAATGAGCAGTTCTTC.

The chain joins TRBV6-5 to TRBJ1-6; maybe TRBD1 (6 bases). The CDR3 runs to 14 residues. V was cut by 6 bases and J by 8 bases, with 14 bases left in between. Per germline, CDR1 MNHEY and CDR2 SVGAGI. The CDR3: CASSIGQRHSPLHF. The CDR3 DNA is TGTGCCAGCAGCATTGGACAGCGCCATTCACCCCTCCACTTT.

The chain recombines TRBV7-2 with TRBJ2-5, with a tentative D call TRBD2 (5 bases). The V end lost 5 bases, the J end lost 2 bases, and 9 bases lay between the germline ends. The germline V gene has CDR1 SGHTA and CDR2 FQGNSA. This CDR3 region has 13 residues. CDR3 bases: TGTGCCAGCAGCGGAGGACCGCAAGAGACCCAGTACTTC. Translating gives CASSGGPQETQYF.

This clone came up once. This chain joins TRBV28 and TRBJ2-1; 8 bases line up with TRBD2. CDR3 length: 16 amino acids. CDR1 is MDHEN and CDR2 is SYDVKM in the germline V gene. V lost 6 bases, J lost 5 bases, and 12 bases stayed unmatched. For the CDR3, the DNA is TGTGCCAGCAGCTGGGCGGGGAGCGGGGGACACAATGAGCAGTTCTTC. Translation: CASSWAGSGGHNEQFF.

J is TRBJ2-2 and V is TRBV21-1; TRBD2, the table's D call, lacks a check against the DNA. TRBV21-1 is termed a pseudogene. This CDR3 spans 17 amino acids. Here the CDR3 DNA reads TGTGCCAGCAGCAAAGGAAGGAGGGGCAATTGCTCCGGGGAGCTGTTTTTT. Its translation: CASSKGRRGNCSGELFF.

This clone was counted between two and nine times. The chain is built from TRBV2 and TRBJ2-5; 8 nucleotides line up with TRBD1. The CDR3 extends over 15 amino acids. From germline, CDR1 is SNHLY and CDR2 FYNNEI. V was clipped by 2 bases and J by 4 bases; unmatched bases: 6. CDR3 region: CASSERAGGRETQYF. CDR3 DNA sequence: TGTGCCAGCAGTGAAAGGGCAGGGGGCCGAGAGACCCAGTACTTC.

V gene TRBV7-3 combines with J gene TRBJ1-3; TRBD1 matches at 7 bases. Losses at the gene ends were 5 bases for V and 1 base for J; bases not matched to a gene: 5. The germline V gene encodes CDR1 SGHTA and CDR2 FQGTGA. This CDR3 is built from 15 residues. DNA for the CDR3: TGTGCCAGCAGCCCGACAGGGCGATCTGGAAACACCATATATTTT. Residues: CASSPTGRSGNTIYF.

In its sample, this clone was seen a few times. The chain employs TRBV3-1 (or the pseudogene TRBV3-2) and TRBJ1-5; D may be TRBD1 (6 bases). The ends were cut back, 4 bases at V and 0 bases at J, with 13 bases in the middle. This CDR3 is 16 amino acids long. Germline lookup yields CDR1 LGHDT and CDR2 YNNKEL (reference sequence). DNA of the CDR3: TGTGCCAGCAGCCCCAGGGGCGGAGATAGCAATCAGCCCCAGCATTTT. Encoded protein: CASSPRGGDSNQPQHF.

The V call is TRBV19, the J call TRBJ1-4, with D tentatively TRBD1 (6 bases). The CDR3 runs to 14 residues. The V end lost 6 bases, the J end lost 6 bases, and 14 bases lay between the germline ends. Germline CDR1 and CDR2: LNHDA and SQIVND (reference sequence). This CDR3 is CASSTQGGDEKLFF. In nucleotides, the CDR3 is TGTGCCAGTAGCACACAGGGTGGGGATGAAAAACTGTTTTTT. The complete variable domain, with remaining parts taken from reference TRBV19 and TRBJ1-4, reads DGGITQSPKYLFRKEGQNVTLSCEQNLNHDAMYWYRQDPGQGLRLIYYSQIVNDFQKGDIAEGYSVSREKKESFPLTVTSAQKNPTAFYLCASSTQGGDEKLFFGSGTQLSVL.